This record concerns one T cell receptor beta chain sequence. Its antigen remains unidentified. With 4 bases removed from V and 7 bases from J, the gap between germline ends came to 14 bases. Germline loops: CDR1 LNHDA, CDR2 SQIVND (reference sequence). CDR3 length equals 13 residues. The data were produced by immunoSEQ multiplex PCR, yet TCRdb's version contains in-frame clones alone and is incomplete. The table includes some 73,000 clones, just under 75% detected once. The data are from a study of radiotherapy plus CTLA-4 blockade in lung cancer. Study background: Among all patients, approximately 17% showed objective responses, while roughly 34% had disease control.

Whole-study findings and limits: Tumor-origin TCR clones grew in blood after radiotherapy plus ipilimumab.

It was focal radiation plus CTLA-4 blockade with ipilimumab that patients with chemo-refractory metastatic non-small-cell lung cancer received. This sequence was found in a human donor with non-small cell lung cancer whose response to radiotherapy plus ipilimumab could not be evaluated. The source material was peripheral blood, sampled from a patient treated with radiotherapy plus ipilimumab. The chain combines TRBV19 with TRBJ2-7; weak D call: TRBD2 (5 bases). CDR3 residues: CASSTVLGEEQYF. The CDR3 region has the DNA TGTGCCAGTAGTACAGTCCTCGGGGAAGAGCAGTACTTC.